This entry lists 14 T cell receptor beta chains sequenced from one sample in a study of T-cell memory formation after mild COVID-19 (dated by TCRdb to the early 2020s). Libraries came from 5' RACE. Sequencer: Illumina NovaSeq 6000. Starting from the raw public reads, TCRdb applied fastp trimming at Q25, assembled clones with MiXCR and retained in-frame beta chains. Merged by CDR3 protein, the rows form single entries marked with the most common genes and DNA. The sample table records hundreds of thousands of distinct CDR3 sequences; 20% to 25% of these occur just once. The ten most abundant clones make up around 20% of the sample. The sequencing sample was made of PBMCs or a T cell subset sorted from them (not recorded which). These receptors were taken from a man aged 18-30 years who had mild COVID-19 (a few samples of this study predate the infection). The sample titles of this study are shuffled in the database, so cell type and time point are left out; the donor was told from shared clones.

This clonotype was recorded a few times. The chain uses TRBV7-9 and TRBJ2-4; D uncertain. V was cut by 5 bases and J by 0 bases, with 14 bases left in between. This CDR3 region has 16 residues. Germline CDR1 is SEHNR and CDR2 is FQNEAQ (reference sequence). CDR3 region: CASSPVVSLAKNIQYF. CDR3 DNA: TGTGCCAGCAGCCCCGTTGTGAGTCTAGCCAAAAACATTCAGTACTTC.

The rearrangement uses TRBV29-1 and TRBJ2-5; tentatively, D is TRBD1 or TRBD2 (5 bases each). Germline CDR1 SQVTM, CDR2 ANQGSEA. The CDR3 sequence is 12 residues long. Trimming took 7 bases from V and 2 from J, leaving 11 bases between them. The CDR3: CSARDGQETQYF. CDR3 nucleotides: TGCAGCGCCCGGGACGGTCAAGAGACCCAGTACTTC. Together with reference TRBV29-1 and TRBJ2-5, the CDR3 gives the full variable domain: SAVISQKPSRDICQRGTSLTIQCQVDSQVTMMFWYRQQPGQSLTLIATANQGSEATYESGFVIDKFPISRPNLTFSTLTVSNMSPEDSSIYLCSARDGQETQYFGPGTRLLVL.

This clonotype was recorded a few times. This chain links TRBV2 with TRBJ2-5, with D unclear. The CDR3 is 13 amino acids. From germline, CDR1 is SNHLY and CDR2 FYNNEI. V lost 4 bases, J lost 1 base, and 7 bases lay in between. In nucleotides, the CDR3 is TGTGCCAGCAGTGCACAAACCCAAGAGACCCAGTACTTC. Amino acid sequence: CASSAQTQETQYF. The variable domain in full, completed from reference TRBV2 and TRBJ2-5, reads EPEVTQTPSHQVTQMGQEVILRCVPISNHLYFYWYRQILGQKVEFLVSFYNNEISEKSEIFDDQFSVERPDGSNFTLKIRSTKLEDSAMYFCASSAQTQETQYFGPGTRLLVL.

This chain uses TRBV4-3 with TRBJ1-1; a weak D match, TRBD1 (6 bases). Trimming left V 4 bases short and J 4 bases short, with 16 bases between. The CDR3 sequence is 15 residues long. Germline V lookup: CDR1 LGHNA, CDR2 YSLEER. The CDR3: CASSLQGGGGTEAFF. DNA for the CDR3: TGCGCCAGCAGCCTCCAAGGAGGGGGGGGCACTGAAGCTTTCTTT.

The chain uses TRBV12-3 or TRBV12-4 and TRBJ2-5; D is perhaps TRBD2 (5 bases). The V gene lost 5 bases and the J gene lost 10 bases, with 20 bases spanning the gap. The CDR3 spans 14 residues. In DNA form, the CDR3 reads TGTGCCAGCAGTCTCCGGCTGGTGAACGAGGGCCAGTACTTC. It codes for CASSLRLVNEGQYF.

This clonotype was seen a handful of times. The gene calls are TRBV7-2 and TRBJ2-5, with TRBD1 as a possible D gene (5 bases). From germline, CDR1 is SGHTA and CDR2 FQGNSA. The CDR3 is 13 amino acids. V gave up 3 bases and J gave up 4 bases, with 9 bases separating them. In DNA, the CDR3 is TGTGCCAGCAGCTTCTATCAGGGAGAGACCCAGTACTTC. Translated, it gives CASSFYQGETQYF.

CDR3 region: CSVERPPRGSGYTF. The CDR3 region has the DNA TGCAGCGTTGAACGGCCGCCCAGGGGATCGGGCTACACCTTC. The chain links TRBV29-1 to TRBJ1-2; tentatively, D is TRBD1 (6 bases). Trimming removed 2 bases at V and 8 bases at J, with 18 bases between. Germline V gene data show CDR1 as SQVTM and CDR2 as ANQGSEA. CDR3 size: 14 residues.

The chain has TRBV2 and TRBJ2-7; D is ambiguous. Trimming took off 5 bases at V and 1 base at J, with 12 bases between the two ends. Germline loops: CDR1 SNHLY, CDR2 FYNNEI. The length of the CDR3 is 14 residues. The CDR3 region has the DNA TGTGCCAGCAGTCCAAGCGCAGTTTCCTACGAGCAGTACGTC. It is translated as CASSPSAVSYEQYV.

This chain's CDR3 is CASSLLAGHSNQPQHF. The CDR3 DNA reads TGTGCCAGCAGTTTGTTGGCAGGGCATAGCAATCAGCCCCAGCATTTT. The genes are TRBV12-3 or TRBV12-4 and TRBJ1-5, with D perhaps TRBD1 (5 bases). The CDR3 runs to 16 residues. V shed 3 bases and J shed 0 bases, with 12 bases lying between them.

There are a few counts of this clonotype. The chain links TRBV7-3 to TRBJ1-1; 8 nucleotides agree with TRBD1. Trimming took 4 bases from V and 9 from J; bases not matched to a gene: 4. The length of the CDR3 is 12 residues. Germline V lookup: CDR1 SGHTA, CDR2 FQGTGA. The CDR3 region has the DNA TGTGCCAGCAGCTCAGACAGGGGTAAAGCTTTCTTT. Translating it yields CASSSDRGKAFF.

V and J are TRBV6-5 and TRBJ2-7, with D perhaps assigned TRBD1 or TRBD2 (5 bases each). CDR3 length: 13 residues. Trimming cost V 6 bases and J 3 bases, with 12 bases left between them. CDR1 MNHEY and CDR2 SVGAGI come from the germline V gene. CDR3 nucleotides: TGTGCCAGCAGGGAGAGGGACGGCTACGAGCAGTACGTC. Its translation is CASRERDGYEQYV.

This clonotype has just a few counts. The J gene is TRBJ2-4, the V gene TRBV4-2, with D unresolved. This CDR3 is built from 16 residues. Germline V CDR1 and CDR2: LGHNA, YNFKEQ. With 2 bases removed from V and 1 base from J, the gap between germline ends came to 12 bases. CDR3 sequence: CASSQPRMGAKNIQYF. The CDR3 DNA sequence: TGTGCCAGCAGCCAACCGAGGATGGGGGCCAAAAACATTCAGTACTTC.

A few counts support this clonotype. This rearrangement joins TRBV29-1 to TRBJ2-3; tentatively, D is TRBD1 (6 bases). The V gene lost 7 bases and the J gene lost 5 bases, with 13 bases spanning the gap. CDR3 size: 12 residues. CDR1 and CDR2 (germline): SQVTM, ANQGSEA. CDR3 DNA: TGCAGCGCCGGGACACGGATAGATACGCAGTATTTT. Translation gives CSAGTRIDTQYF.

V and J are TRBV11-2 and TRBJ1-1; D may be TRBD1 (6 bases). This CDR3 region has 16 residues. Germline V gene data show CDR1 as SGHAT and CDR2 as FQNNGV. Trimming took 3 bases from V and 2 from J, leaving 16 bases between them. The DNA for the CDR3 is TGTGCCAGCAGCTTGCCTTACTCGGACAGCAACACTGAAGCTTTCTTT. This encodes CASSLPYSDSNTEAFF.